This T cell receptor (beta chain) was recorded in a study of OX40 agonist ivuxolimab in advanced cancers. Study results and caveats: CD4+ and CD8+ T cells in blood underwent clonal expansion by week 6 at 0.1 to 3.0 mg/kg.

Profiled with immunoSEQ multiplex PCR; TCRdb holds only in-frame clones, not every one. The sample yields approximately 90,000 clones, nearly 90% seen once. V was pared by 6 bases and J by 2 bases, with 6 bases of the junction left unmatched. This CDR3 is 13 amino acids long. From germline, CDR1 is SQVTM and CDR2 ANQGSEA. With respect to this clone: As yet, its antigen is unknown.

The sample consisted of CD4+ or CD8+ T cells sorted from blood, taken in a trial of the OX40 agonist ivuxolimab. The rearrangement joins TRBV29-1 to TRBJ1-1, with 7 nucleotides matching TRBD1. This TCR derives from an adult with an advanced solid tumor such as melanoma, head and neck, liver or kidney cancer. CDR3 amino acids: CSVGDRANTEAFF. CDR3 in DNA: TGCAGCGTCGGCGACAGGGCAAACACTGAAGCTTTCTTT.